This record concerns one T cell receptor beta chain sequence. No cognate antigen has been identified for it. Within one base of it there is no much larger clone, and no base qualities were kept. From the cysteine up to the phenylalanine, the CDR3 has a length of 13 residues. Only CDR3 DNA is held: 39 bases, read in frame from base 1. The trim is 6 bases for V and 1 base for J, with a gap of 9 bases between the germline ends. Library preparation used 5' RACE. TCRdb names Illumina HiSeq 2000 as the instrument used. A universal primer binding site was introduced by template switching, and a unique molecular identifier was present in the final cDNA, enabling accurate counting of TCR cDNA molecules. Specific primers in the conserved constant-segment region were used to synthesize first-strand cDNA for the TCR alpha and beta chains. To control for contamination, each cDNA library was double barcoded with a SMART-Mk sample barcode plus Illumina barcodes. TruSeq adapter sequences, together with Illumina sample barcodes, were added in two successive PCR steps. Sequencing of the TCR alpha and beta cDNA libraries was done on the Illumina HiSeq platform using custom primers. In the source study's methods: Unique molecular identifiers were extracted from raw reads with MiGEC, and CDR3 positions were determined with MiXCR. Recombination models were inferred per individual with the repgenHMM and IGoR tools using an EM algorithm. Shared clonotypes were analyzed with the tcR package in R, and sharing was normalized by the product of cloneset sizes. Out-of-frame nonproductive sequences were analyzed to study raw recombination free of thymic and clonal selection effects. TCRdb reprocessing: public reads trimmed at Q25 with fastp, clones called with MiXCR, in-frame beta chains kept. CDR3 protein sequences are deduplicated, and each keeps its most common genes and DNA. The V and J calls follow TCRdb's processing rather than the paper's. This sample is represented by a few hundred thousand distinct CDR3 sequences; over 12% of them were singletons. The ten largest clonotypes hold about 0.47% of the sample.

The record originates from a study of identical twins (dated by TCRdb to 2016 to 2018). About the investigation overall: TCR alpha and beta repertoires from monozygotic twins, unrelated adults of various ages and cord blood were deep-sequenced to test whether fetal clonotypes persist. Replicate twin experiments were performed at different times using different library preparation protocols to rule out contamination.

Points the paper makes about the study in general: Zero-insertion analyses could be partly confounded by invariant T cells such as MAIT and iNKT, although diverse VJ usage argued against such confounding for most clonotypes. Conclusions relied on cross-sectional statistical analysis, since the same donors could not be followed over many years. Abundant cord blood beta clonotypes had fewer insertions, young adult naive repertoires showed a similar but weaker trend, and memory repertoires showed no such trend. In monozygotic twins, out-of-frame TCR alpha sharing was systematically underestimated by recombination models, although the models agreed with sharing between unrelated individuals. Compared with coincidental sharing between unrelated individuals, out-of-frame TCR alpha sequences shared between twins had an excess of sequences with low generation probability. The excess sharing between twins in beta out-of-frame sequences was weaker because fewer shared sequences reduced the signal-to-noise ratio.

All donors were healthy Caucasians. Three pairs of female monozygotic twins, all aged about 18 to 30 years, were included in the twin cohort. CD4+ and CD8+ T cell populations were isolated with positive isolation kits from Invitrogen. These data also featured in a second study, about yellow fever vaccine responses in identical twins. From that second study: According to the authors, in identical twins the way T cells responded to vaccination appeared partly convergent and partly personalized. In the study, vaccine-responding T cell clones were precisely tracked in identical twins.

The receptor was isolated from a woman in her late teens or twenties in good health. Sequencing used CD4+ T cells sorted from blood. The receptor chain draws on TRBV12-3 or TRBV12-4 and TRBJ1-1, with no reliable assignment of the D segment. The nucleotide sequence reads TGTGCCAGCAGGAACAAGGGGAACACTGAAGCTTTCTTT. This encodes CASRNKGNTEAFF.